This T cell receptor (beta chain) was documented in a study of CD8+ T cells in alopecia areata. Indicated treatment: oral pan-JAK inhibitor, 5-10 mg twice daily. Samples from alopecia areata patients were lesional scalp punch biopsies and peripheral blood. Findings of the study overall: Clarity of TCR sharing across patients fell short of that in mice, possibly HLA-related. For patients receiving tofacitinib, scalp clonality and expanded CD8+ clones among the top 100 significantly decreased.

This clone has just a few counts. Its specificity is not known. The V gene end was trimmed by 8 bases and the J gene end by 7 bases; junction bases not matched to a gene: 12. The CDR3 is 15 amino acids. CDR1 is MNHNS and CDR2 is SASEGT in the germline V gene. RNA was extracted and reverse transcribed into cDNA as the sequencing template. Only in-frame clones appear in the TCRdb table, and some are missing; sequencing was by immunoSEQ multiplex PCR. The sample contains about 210,000 clones, around two fifths of which appear only once. This clonotype originated in a human donor with alopecia areata. The sequences come from CD4+ T cells sorted from blood, collected between weeks 36 and 40, from a patient treated with tofacitinib. The chain carries TRBV6-1 and TRBJ1-4, with 8 nucleotides matching TRBD1. The CDR3: CASGGTGEFFEKLFF. Written as DNA, the CDR3 is TGTGCCAGCGGAGGGACAGGCGAATTTTTTGAAAAACTGTTTTTT.